This TCR beta chain comes out of a study of cytomegalovirus exposure and HLA in healthy donors. Findings of the study overall: In a later analysis, CMV-associated beta chains were mostly HLA-associated, it appeared. Beyond CMV serostatus, there was no information to go on about immune exposure.

It was with 60 Vbeta and 13 Jbeta primers that the PCR ran. Clones were sequenced by immunoSEQ multiplex PCR, and TCRdb holds only the in-frame ones, with some missing. The sample has 160,000 or so clones, approximately 80% seen once; the top ten hold about 1.4%. This CDR3 has 13 residues. The V and J ends lost 7 bases and 7 bases, in that order; junction bases with no gene match: 6. Germline V lookup: CDR1 SEHNR, CDR2 FQNEAQ (reference sequence). Only one count was recorded for this clone. Antigen unknown. This TCR came from a woman under 30 in good health and CMV-seronegative. J is TRBJ1-2 and V is TRBV7-9; TRBD1 matches 10 bases. Sequenced material: PBMCs. CDR3 sequence reads: CASTRQGAVGYTF. In DNA form, the CDR3 reads TGTGCCAGCACCAGACAGGGGGCGGTTGGCTACACCTTC. Together with reference TRBV7-9 and TRBJ1-2, the CDR3 gives the full variable domain: DTGVSQNPRHKITKRGQNVTFRCDPISEHNRLYWYRQTLGQGPEFLTYFQNEAQLEKSRLLSDRFSAERPKGSFSTLEIQRTEQGDSAMYLCASTRQGAVGYTFGSGTRLTVV.